This TCR beta chain was captured in a study of T cell changes during pregnancy in multiple sclerosis. The length of the CDR3 is 13 residues. V lost 5 bases and J 4 bases, leaving 9 bases between the germline ends. Germline V gene sequence: CDR1 PRHDT, CDR2 FYEKMQ (reference sequence). Clones were sequenced by immunoSEQ multiplex PCR, and TCRdb holds only the in-frame ones, with some missing. The sample includes tens of thousands of clones, 90% to 95% of them seen just once. The sequencing here drew on peripheral blood, taken in the second trimester of pregnancy. J is TRBJ1-3 and V is TRBV13; D remains unclear. The receptor's source is a female donor in good health, enrolled as a control in a pregnancy study. The CDR3, as DNA: TGTGCCAGCAGCCCTAGGTCCGGAAACACCATATATTTT. Its translation is CASSPRSGNTIYF.